This TCR beta chain appears in the sequencing data of a study of T-cell reconstitution after alpha-beta-depleted transplantation in children. A note on this clonotype: At one end, the junction sequence differs from germline, possibly due to a read error.

The germline V gene has CDR1 SGHRS and CDR2 YFSETQ. The CDR3 sequence is 18 residues long. Library preparation (for TCRbeta) was performed with unique molecular identifiers. TCRdb recomputed calls from the PCR reads with MiXCR, one row per CDR3 protein. The sample shows 450,000 to 600,000 distinct CDR3 sequences, approximately 16% of them seen only once. The specimen was PBMCs from the stem cell graft donor, collected from the stem cell graft. This chain joins TRBV5-1 and TRBJ2-6, with D unresolved. The sequence was obtained from a human donor who donated a stem cell graft to a child with acute lymphoblastic leukemia. The CDR3 DNA reads TGCGCCAGCAGCCGTATCGCGACGGCCACCTCTGTGGCCAACGTCCTGACTTTC. It yields the protein CASSRIATATSVANVLTF.